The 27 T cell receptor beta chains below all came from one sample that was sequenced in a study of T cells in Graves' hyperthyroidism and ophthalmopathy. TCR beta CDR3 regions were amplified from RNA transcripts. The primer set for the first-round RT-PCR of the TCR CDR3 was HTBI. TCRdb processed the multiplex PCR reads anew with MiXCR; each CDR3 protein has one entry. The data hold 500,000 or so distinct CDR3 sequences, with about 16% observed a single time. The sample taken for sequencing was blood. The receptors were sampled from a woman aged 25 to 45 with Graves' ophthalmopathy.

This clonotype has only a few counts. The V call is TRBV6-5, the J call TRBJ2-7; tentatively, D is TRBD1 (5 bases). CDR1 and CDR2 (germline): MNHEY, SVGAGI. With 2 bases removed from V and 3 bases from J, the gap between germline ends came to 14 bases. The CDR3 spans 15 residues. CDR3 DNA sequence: TGTGCCAGCAGTTACAATGGGGCCCCCTTCTACGAGCAGTACTTC. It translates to CASSYNGAPFYEQYF.

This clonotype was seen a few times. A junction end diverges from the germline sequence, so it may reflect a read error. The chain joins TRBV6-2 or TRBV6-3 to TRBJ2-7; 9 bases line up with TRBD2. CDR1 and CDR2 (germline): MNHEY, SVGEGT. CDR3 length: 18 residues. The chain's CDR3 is CASSPISQGVREGNERYF. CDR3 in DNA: TGTGCCAGCAGCCCCATATCCCAAGGGGTGCGGGAGGGTAACGAGCGGTACTTC.

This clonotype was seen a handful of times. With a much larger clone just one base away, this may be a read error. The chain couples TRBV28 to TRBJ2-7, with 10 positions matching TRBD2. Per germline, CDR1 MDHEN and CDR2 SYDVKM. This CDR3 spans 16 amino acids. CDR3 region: CASSLRTSGTTYEQSF. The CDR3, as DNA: TGTGCCAGCAGTCTACGGACTAGCGGAACCACCTACGAGCAGTCCTTC.

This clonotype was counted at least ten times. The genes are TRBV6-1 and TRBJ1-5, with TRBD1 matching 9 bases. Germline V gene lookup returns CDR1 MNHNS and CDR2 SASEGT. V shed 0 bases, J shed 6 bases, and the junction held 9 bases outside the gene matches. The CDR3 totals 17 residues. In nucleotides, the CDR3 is TGTGCCAGCAGTGAAGCGGTGGGACAGGGTTCATTTCAGCCCCAGCATTTT. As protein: CASSEAVGQGSFQPQHF.

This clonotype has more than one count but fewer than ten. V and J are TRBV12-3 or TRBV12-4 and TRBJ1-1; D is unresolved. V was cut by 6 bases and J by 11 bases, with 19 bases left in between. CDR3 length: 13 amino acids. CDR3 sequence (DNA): TGTGCCAGCAGCCCCGCACGACCCGGGTCGGCTTTCTTT. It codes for CASSPARPGSAFF.

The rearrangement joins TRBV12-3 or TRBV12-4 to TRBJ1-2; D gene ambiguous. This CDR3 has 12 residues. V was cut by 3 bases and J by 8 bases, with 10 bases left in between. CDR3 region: CASSFGLEGYTF. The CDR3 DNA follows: TGTGCCAGCAGTTTCGGCCTCGAAGGCTACACCTTC.

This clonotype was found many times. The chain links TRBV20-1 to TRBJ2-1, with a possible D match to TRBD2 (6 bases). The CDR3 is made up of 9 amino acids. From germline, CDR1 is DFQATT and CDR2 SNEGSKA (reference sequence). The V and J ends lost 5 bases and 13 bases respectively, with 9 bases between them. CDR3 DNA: TGCAGTGCTCGGGGGAATCAGTTCTTC. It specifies CSARGNQFF.

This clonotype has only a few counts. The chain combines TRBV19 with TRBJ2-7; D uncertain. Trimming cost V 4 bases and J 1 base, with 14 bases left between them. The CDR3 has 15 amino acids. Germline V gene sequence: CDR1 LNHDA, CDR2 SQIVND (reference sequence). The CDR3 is CASSTTLVGSYEQYF. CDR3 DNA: TGTGCCAGTAGTACCACCCTCGTGGGATCCTACGAGCAGTACTTC.

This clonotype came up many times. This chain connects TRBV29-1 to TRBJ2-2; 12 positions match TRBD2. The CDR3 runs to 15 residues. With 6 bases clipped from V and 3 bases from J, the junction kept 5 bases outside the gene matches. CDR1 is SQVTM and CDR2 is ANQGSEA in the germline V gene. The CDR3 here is CSVASGRADTGELFF. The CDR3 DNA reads TGCAGCGTCGCTAGCGGGAGGGCCGACACCGGGGAGCTGTTTTTT.

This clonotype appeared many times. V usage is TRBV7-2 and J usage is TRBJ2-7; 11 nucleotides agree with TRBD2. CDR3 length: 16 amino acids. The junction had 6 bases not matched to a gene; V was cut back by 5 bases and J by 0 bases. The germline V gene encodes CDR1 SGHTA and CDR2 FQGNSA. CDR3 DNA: TGTGCCAGCAGCCATAGGACTAGCGGGCTCTCCTACGAGCAGTACTTC. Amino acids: CASSHRTSGLSYEQYF.

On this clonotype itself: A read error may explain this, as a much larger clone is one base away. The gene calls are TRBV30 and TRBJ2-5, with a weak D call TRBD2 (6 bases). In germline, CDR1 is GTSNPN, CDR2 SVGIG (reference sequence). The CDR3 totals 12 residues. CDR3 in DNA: TGTGCCCGGGGAGGTATTGGAGAGACCCAGTGCTTC. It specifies CARGGIGETQCF. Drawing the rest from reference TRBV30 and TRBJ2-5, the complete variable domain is SQTIHQWPATLVQPVGSPLSLECTVEGTSNPNLYWYRQAAGRGLQLLFYSVGIGQISSEVPQNLSASRPQDRQFILSSKKLLLSDSGFYLCARGGIGETQCFGPGTRLLVL.

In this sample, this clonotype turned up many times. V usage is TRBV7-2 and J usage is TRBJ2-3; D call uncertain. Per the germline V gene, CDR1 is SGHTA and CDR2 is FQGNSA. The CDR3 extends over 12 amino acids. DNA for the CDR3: TGTGCGGGCGGTCCTCCCACAGATACGCAGTATTTT. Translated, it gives CAGGPPTDTQYF.

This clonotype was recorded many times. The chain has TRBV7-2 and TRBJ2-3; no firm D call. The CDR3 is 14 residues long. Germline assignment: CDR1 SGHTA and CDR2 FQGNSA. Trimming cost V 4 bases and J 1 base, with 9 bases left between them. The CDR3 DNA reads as TGTGCCAGCAGCTATAGGAGCGGCACAGATACGCAGTATTTT. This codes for CASSYRSGTDTQYF.

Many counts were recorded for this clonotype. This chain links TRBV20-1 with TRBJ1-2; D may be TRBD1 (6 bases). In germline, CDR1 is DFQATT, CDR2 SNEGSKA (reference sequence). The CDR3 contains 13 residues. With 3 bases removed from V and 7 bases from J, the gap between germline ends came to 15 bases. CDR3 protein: CSARLPGARGYTF. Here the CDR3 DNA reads TGCAGTGCTAGGCTGCCAGGGGCGCGTGGCTACACCTTC.

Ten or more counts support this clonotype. The CDR3 nucleotides read TGTGCCAGCAGCACCGGGCCATTGAATGGCTACACCTTC. This encodes CASSTGPLNGYTF. V and J are TRBV11-2 and TRBJ1-2; no definite D call. Between the trimmed V and J ends, which lost 5 bases and 6 bases, there was a span of 13 bases. Germline CDR1 and CDR2: SGHAT and FQNNGV. The CDR3 length is 13 residues. Filled out from reference TRBV11-2 and TRBJ1-2, the complete variable domain reads EAGVAQSPRYKIIEKRQSVAFWCNPISGHATLYWYQQILGQGPKLLIQFQNNGVVDDSQLPKDRFSAERLKGVDSTLKIQPAKLEDSAVYLCASSTGPLNGYTFGSGTRLTVV.

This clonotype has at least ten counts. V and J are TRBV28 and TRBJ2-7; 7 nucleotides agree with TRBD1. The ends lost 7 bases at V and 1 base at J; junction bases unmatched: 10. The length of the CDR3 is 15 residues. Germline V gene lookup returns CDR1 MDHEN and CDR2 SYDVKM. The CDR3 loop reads CASTLAGGGSYEQYF. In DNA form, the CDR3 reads TGTGCCAGCACCCTCGCAGGGGGTGGTTCCTACGAGCAGTACTTC.

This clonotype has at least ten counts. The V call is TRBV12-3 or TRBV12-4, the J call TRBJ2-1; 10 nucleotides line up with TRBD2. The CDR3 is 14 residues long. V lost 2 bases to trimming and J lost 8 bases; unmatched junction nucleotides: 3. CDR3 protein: CASSLSSGSDEQFF. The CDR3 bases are TGTGCCAGCAGTTTATCTAGCGGGAGCGATGAGCAGTTCTTC.

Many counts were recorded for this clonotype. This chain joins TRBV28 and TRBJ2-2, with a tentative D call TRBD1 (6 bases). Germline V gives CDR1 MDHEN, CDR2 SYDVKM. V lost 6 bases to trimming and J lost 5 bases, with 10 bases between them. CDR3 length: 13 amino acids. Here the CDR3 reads CASRDTGTGELFF. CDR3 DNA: TGTGCCAGCAGAGATACAGGGACCGGGGAGCTGTTTTTT.

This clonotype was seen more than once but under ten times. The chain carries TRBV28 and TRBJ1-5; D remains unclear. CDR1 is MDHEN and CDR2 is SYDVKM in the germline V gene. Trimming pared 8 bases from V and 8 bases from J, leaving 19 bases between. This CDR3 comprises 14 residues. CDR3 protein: CASLVVGEDEPQHF. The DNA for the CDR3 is TGTGCCAGCTTAGTCGTTGGGGAGGATGAGCCCCAGCATTTT.

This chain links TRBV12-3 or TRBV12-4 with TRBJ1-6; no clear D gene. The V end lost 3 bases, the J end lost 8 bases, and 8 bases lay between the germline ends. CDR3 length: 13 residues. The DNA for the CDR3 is TGTGCCAGCAGTTTTATCAGAGATTCACCCCTCCACTTT. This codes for CASSFIRDSPLHF.

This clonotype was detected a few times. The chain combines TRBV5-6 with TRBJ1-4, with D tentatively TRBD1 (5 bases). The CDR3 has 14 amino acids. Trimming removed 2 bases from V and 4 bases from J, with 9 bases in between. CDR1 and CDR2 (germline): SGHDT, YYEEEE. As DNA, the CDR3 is TGTGCCAGCAGCTTTGGGACGGATAATGAAAAACTGTTTTTT. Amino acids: CASSFGTDNEKLFF.

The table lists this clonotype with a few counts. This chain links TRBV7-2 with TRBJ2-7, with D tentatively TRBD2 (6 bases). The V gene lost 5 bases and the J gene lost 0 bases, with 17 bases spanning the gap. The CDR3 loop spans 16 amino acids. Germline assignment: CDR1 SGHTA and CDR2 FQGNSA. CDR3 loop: CASSLYEGGISYEQYF. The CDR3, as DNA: TGTGCCAGCAGCCTATATGAGGGCGGGATCTCCTACGAGCAGTACTTC.

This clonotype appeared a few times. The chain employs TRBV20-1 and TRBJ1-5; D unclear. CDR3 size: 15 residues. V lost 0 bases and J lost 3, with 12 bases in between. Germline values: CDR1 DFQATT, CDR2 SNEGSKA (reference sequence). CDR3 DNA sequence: TGCAGTGCTAGAGATATTGAAGGGAACAATCAGCCCCAGCATTTT. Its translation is CSARDIEGNNQPQHF.

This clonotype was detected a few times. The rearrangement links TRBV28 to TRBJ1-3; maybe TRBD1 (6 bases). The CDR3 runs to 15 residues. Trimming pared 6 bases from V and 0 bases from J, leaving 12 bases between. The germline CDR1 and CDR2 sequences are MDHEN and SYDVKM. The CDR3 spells CASSRGGSSGNTIYF. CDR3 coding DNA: TGTGCCAGCAGCCGGGGGGGCTCCTCTGGAAACACCATATATTTT.

The CDR3 DNA is TGTGCCAGCAGCCCCGAGGGAGGGGCGAACACCGGGGAGCTGTTTTTT. This gives the protein CASSPEGGANTGELFF. The rearrangement links TRBV7-9 to TRBJ2-2, with 7 nucleotides matching TRBD2. This CDR3 region has 16 residues. With 5 bases clipped from V and 0 bases from J, the junction kept 6 bases outside the gene matches. Germline V gene lookup returns CDR1 SEHNR and CDR2 FQNEAQ (reference sequence).

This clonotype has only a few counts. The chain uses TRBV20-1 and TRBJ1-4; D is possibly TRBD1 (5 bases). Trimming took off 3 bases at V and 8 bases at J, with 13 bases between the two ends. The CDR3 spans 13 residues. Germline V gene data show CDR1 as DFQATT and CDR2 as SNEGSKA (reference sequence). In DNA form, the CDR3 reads TGCAGTGCTAGGATTGGGGGTCGGGAAAAACTGTTTTTT. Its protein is CSARIGGREKLFF.

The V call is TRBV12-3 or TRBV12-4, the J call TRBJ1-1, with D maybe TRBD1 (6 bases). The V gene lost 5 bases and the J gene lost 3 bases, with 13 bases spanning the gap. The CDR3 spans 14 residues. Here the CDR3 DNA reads TGTGCCAGCAGTCAACCACAGGGTTACACTGAAGCTTTCTTT. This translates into CASSQPQGYTEAFF.